Presented here are 8 T cell receptor beta chains from one specimen sequenced in a study of CD8+CD57+ T cells in acquired aplastic anemia. Patients included in sequencing had previously demonstrated CD8+CD57+ cell expansion by flow cytometry. Template material for TCR beta VDJ and CDR3 profiling consisted of genomic DNA. TCRdb used MiXCR to reprocess the reads, holding one entry per CDR3 protein. Of roughly 280,000 distinct CDR3 sequences listed, approximately 60% are singletons. Sequences were obtained from sorted CD4+, CD8+, or CD8+CD57+ T cells (not recorded which) from PBMCs. The source of these receptors is a human donor with aplastic anemia.

This clonotype was observed a handful of times. CDR3 sequence reads: CASSPPGLSNTEAFF. As DNA, the CDR3 is TGTGCCAGCAGTCCCCCGGGACTTTCGAACACTGAAGCTTTCTTT. The rearrangement joins TRBV7-9 to TRBJ1-1; perhaps TRBD1 as D (5 bases). V dropped 6 bases and J dropped 1 base, with 15 bases sitting between them. The CDR3 covers 15 residues. Germline assignment: CDR1 SEHNR and CDR2 FQNEAQ (reference sequence). The full variable domain, in which reference TRBV7-9 and TRBJ1-1 provide the parts outside the CDR3, is DTGVSQNPRHKITKRGQNVTFRCDPISEHNRLYWYRQTLGQGPEFLTYFQNEAQLEKSRLLSDRFSAERPKGSFSTLEIQRTEQGDSAMYLCASSPPGLSNTEAFFGQGTRLTVV.

J is TRBJ1-1 and V is TRBV29-1; TRBD1 matches 8 bases. Per germline, CDR1 SQVTM and CDR2 ANQGSEA. The CDR3 runs 11 residues. V lost 5 bases, J lost 10 bases, and 6 bases stayed unmatched. For the CDR3, the DNA is TGCAGCGTTTATGGACAGGGTAGAGCTTTCTTT. Amino acid sequence: CSVYGQGRAFF.

The J gene is TRBJ2-7, the V gene TRBV7-2; D gene unclear. The V and J ends lost 5 bases and 0 bases respectively, with 14 bases between them. The CDR3 runs 15 residues. The germline V gene has CDR1 SGHTA and CDR2 FQGNSA. CDR3 sequence reads: CASSRARVASYEQYF. CDR3 DNA: TGTGCCAGCAGCCGCGCCCGGGTAGCCTCCTACGAGCAGTACTTC.

This clonotype was picked up a small number of times. The rearrangement joins TRBV15 to TRBJ1-5; 9 bases are shared with TRBD1. The J segment lost 7 bases and the V segment lost 5 bases, leaving 6 bases of the junction unmatched. The CDR3 consists of 14 residues. Germline-derived CDR1 and CDR2 are LNHNV and YYDKDF (reference sequence). The CDR3, as DNA: TGTGCCACCAGCGGGACAGGGAGAAAACAGCCCCAGCATTTT. This codes for CATSGTGRKQPQHF.

In nucleotides, the CDR3 is TGTGCCAGCAGTTACAGGGGCTCGAATACTGAAGCTTTCTTT. Its protein product is CASSYRGSNTEAFF. The chain joins TRBV6-5 to TRBJ1-1; a weak D match, TRBD1 (5 bases). CDR1 is MNHEY, CDR2 SVGAGI, per germline. Between the trimmed V and J ends, which lost 2 bases and 5 bases, there was a span of 12 bases. The CDR3 length is 14 residues.

There are a few counts of this clonotype. This rearrangement joins TRBV20-1 to TRBJ2-5; no definite D call. The V end was cut by 6 bases, the J end by 1 base, with 21 bases between. The CDR3 is 16 residues long. Germline CDR1 is DFQATT and CDR2 is SNEGSKA (reference sequence). CDR3 sequence reads: CSAPNLSPILQETQYF. CDR3 DNA sequence: TGCAGTGCCCCAAACCTGAGCCCGATCCTCCAAGAGACCCAGTACTTC.

This clonotype appeared a few times. The chain has TRBV7-2 and TRBJ1-3; 7 bases agree with TRBD1. This CDR3 contains 15 residues. Losses at the gene ends were 5 bases for V and 0 bases for J; bases not matched to a gene: 4. The germline V gene has CDR1 SGHTA and CDR2 FQGNSA. Here the CDR3 reads CASSPGTASGNTIYF. CDR3 sequence (DNA): TGTGCCAGCAGCCCCGGGACAGCCTCTGGAAACACCATATATTTT.

This CDR3 is CASSTETWELYEQYF. The DNA for the CDR3 is TGTGCCAGCAGCACGGAGACGTGGGAACTTTACGAGCAGTACTTC. This chain uses TRBV25-1 with TRBJ2-7; D ambiguous. The ends were cut back, 6 bases at V and 4 bases at J, with 19 bases in the middle. The CDR3 is 15 residues long. Germline V gene lookup returns CDR1 MGHDK and CDR2 SYGVNS.